Given below is one T cell receptor beta chain in context. The data originate from a study of Ad26.COV2.S vaccination and SARS-CoV-2 variants. Treatment: roughly 18 received Ad26.COV2.S at low or high dose, single or two shots; five or six received placebo; per-sample allocation not given. Samples came from day 63 after the first vaccine or placebo injection. This table comes from immunoSEQ multiplex PCR, and its TCRdb copy is limited to in-frame clones, with some not included. Here the sample spans fewer than 400,000 clones, 85% being singletons. The sample here was peripheral blood, taken in a trial of Ad26.COV2.S vaccine versus placebo. The source of this sequence is a person between 18 and 65 years old who received the Ad26.COV2.S COVID-19 vaccine or a placebo.

The DNA for the CDR3 is TGTGCCAGCAGAGGACAGGGACACACCATATATTTT. Protein sequence: CASRGQGHTIYF. This chain joins TRBV28 and TRBJ1-3; TRBD1 matches at 8 bases. Germline CDR1 MDHEN, CDR2 SYDVKM. This CDR3 is 12 amino acids long. The V segment lost 6 bases and the J segment 8 bases; nucleotides outside the gene matches: 3.